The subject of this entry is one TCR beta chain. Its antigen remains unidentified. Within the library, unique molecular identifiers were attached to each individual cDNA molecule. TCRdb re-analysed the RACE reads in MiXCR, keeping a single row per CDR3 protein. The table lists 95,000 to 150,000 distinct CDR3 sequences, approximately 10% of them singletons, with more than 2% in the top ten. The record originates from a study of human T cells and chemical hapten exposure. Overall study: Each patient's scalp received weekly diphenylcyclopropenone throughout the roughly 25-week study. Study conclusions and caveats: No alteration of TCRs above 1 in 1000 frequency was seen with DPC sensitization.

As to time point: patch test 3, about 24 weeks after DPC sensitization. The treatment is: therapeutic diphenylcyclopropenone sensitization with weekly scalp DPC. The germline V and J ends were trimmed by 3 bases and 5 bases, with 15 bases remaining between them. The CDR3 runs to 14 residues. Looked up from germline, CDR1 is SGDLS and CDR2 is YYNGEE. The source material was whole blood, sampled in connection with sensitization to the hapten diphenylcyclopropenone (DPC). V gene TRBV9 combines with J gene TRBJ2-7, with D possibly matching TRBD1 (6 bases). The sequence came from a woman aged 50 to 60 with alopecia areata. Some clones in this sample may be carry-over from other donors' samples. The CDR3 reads CASSASGVGDEQYF. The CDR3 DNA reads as TGTGCCAGCAGCGCCTCAGGGGTCGGAGACGAGCAGTACTTC.